The 3 T cell receptor beta chains below all came from one sample that was sequenced in a study of cytomegalovirus exposure and HLA in healthy donors. Primers: 60 Vbeta forward and 13 Jbeta reverse. TCRdb keeps only in-frame clones here, not all; method: immunoSEQ multiplex PCR. The sample lists 36,000 or so clones, 80% to 90% seen once, with 3.6% in the top ten. The material sequenced was PBMCs. The receptors originated from a woman younger than 35 in good health and CMV-seronegative.

This clone is a singleton in its sample. V gene TRBV18 combines with J gene TRBJ2-3; D remains ambiguous. CDR3 length equals 15 residues. The germline CDR1 and CDR2 sequences are KGHSH and LQKENI. Trimming removed 3 bases from V and 2 bases from J, with 12 bases in between. The CDR3 DNA reads as TGTGCCAGCTCACCGGTGGCAGGTCACACAGATACGCAGTATTTT. Amino acids: CASSPVAGHTDTQYF.

The CDR3 protein is CANQGNTGELFF. As DNA, the CDR3 is TGTGCCAACCAGGGGAACACCGGGGAGCTGTTTTTT. The rearrangement uses TRBV28 and TRBJ2-2, with a possible D match to TRBD1 (5 bases). Germline V gene lookup returns CDR1 MDHEN and CDR2 SYDVKM. The V gene lost 10 bases and the J gene lost 1 base, with 7 bases spanning the gap. The CDR3 totals 12 residues.

The rearrangement joins TRBV28 to TRBJ2-1; 9 bases are a match to TRBD2. CDR1 and CDR2 from the germline V gene are MDHEN and SYDVKM. The CDR3 totals 15 residues. V lost 3 bases and J lost 8; bases outside the gene matches: 8. Here the CDR3 DNA reads TGTGCCAGCAGTTTCGGCGGGAGGGGTATGGATGAGCAGTTCTTC. Translated, it gives CASSFGGRGMDEQFF.